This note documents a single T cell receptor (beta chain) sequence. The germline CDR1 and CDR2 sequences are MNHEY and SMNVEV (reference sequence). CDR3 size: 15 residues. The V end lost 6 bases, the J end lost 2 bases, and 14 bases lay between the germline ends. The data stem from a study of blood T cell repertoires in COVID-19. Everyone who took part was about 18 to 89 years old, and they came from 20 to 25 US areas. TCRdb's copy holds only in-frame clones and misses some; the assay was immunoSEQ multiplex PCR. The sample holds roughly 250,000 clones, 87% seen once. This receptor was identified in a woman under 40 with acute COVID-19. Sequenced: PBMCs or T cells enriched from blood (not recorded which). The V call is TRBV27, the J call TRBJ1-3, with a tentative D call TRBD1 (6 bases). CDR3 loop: CASSRGGVAGNTIYF. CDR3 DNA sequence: TGTGCCAGCAGCCGAGGGGGGGTTGCTGGAAACACCATATATTTT.